This T cell receptor (beta chain) originates from a study of OX40 agonist ivuxolimab in advanced cancers. Study in general: Patients were given ivuxolimab, an antibody that agonizes OX40 (CD134). Of the participants, approximately 38% had some prior anti-PD-1, anti-PD-L1 or anti-CTLA-4 therapy, which was allowed. Findings and limits, study-wide: On average, CD8+ T cells had more expanded clones than CD4+.

Peripheral blood came from all dose cohorts at three timepoints. On this clone itself: What it binds is not known.

Some clones are missing from TCRdb's copy, which holds only in-frame ones; the method was immunoSEQ multiplex PCR. Of some 42,000 clones listed, about 86% are singletons. CDR1 is SGHNT, CDR2 YENEEA, per germline. CDR3 length equals 15 residues. The V gene lost 4 bases and the J gene lost 0 bases, with 10 bases spanning the gap. This sequence was found in an adult with an advanced solid tumor such as melanoma, head and neck, liver or kidney cancer. The rearrangement joins TRBV11-3 to TRBJ1-3; D is ambiguous. Sequencing used CD4+ or CD8+ T cells sorted from blood, obtained in a trial of the OX40 agonist ivuxolimab. The CDR3, as DNA: TGTGCCAGCAGCTCGGGGTCCCACTCTGGAAACACCATATATTTT. Translating gives CASSSGSHSGNTIYF.